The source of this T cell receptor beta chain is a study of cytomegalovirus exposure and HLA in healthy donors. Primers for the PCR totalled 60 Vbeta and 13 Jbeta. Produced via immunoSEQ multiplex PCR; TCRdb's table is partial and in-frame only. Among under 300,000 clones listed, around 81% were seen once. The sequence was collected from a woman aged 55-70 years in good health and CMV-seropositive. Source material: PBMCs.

This CDR3 reads CASRASSGRADTQYF. In nucleotides, the CDR3 is TGTGCCAGCAGGGCTTCTAGCGGGAGGGCAGATACGCAGTATTTT. V gene TRBV2 combines with J gene TRBJ2-3, with TRBD2 matching 12 bases. Losses at the gene ends were 6 bases for V and 4 bases for J; bases not matched to a gene: 5. The length of the CDR3 is 15 residues. Per the germline V gene, CDR1 is SNHLY and CDR2 is FYNNEI. Full variable domain (missing parts from reference TRBV2 and TRBJ2-3): EPEVTQTPSHQVTQMGQEVILRCVPISNHLYFYWYRQILGQKVEFLVSFYNNEISEKSEIFDDQFSVERPDGSNFTLKIRSTKLEDSAMYFCASRASSGRADTQYFGPGTRLTVL.